These T cell receptor beta chains were read from a single sample in a study of blood T cell repertoires in COVID-19. Sequencing used immunoSEQ multiplex PCR; TCRdb keeps in-frame clones, though not all of them. The table has roughly 220,000 clones, more than 65% seen once. The sample comprised peripheral blood. Source of these receptors: a woman aged 60 to 75 with acute or convalescent COVID-19. Each CDR3 is given with its conserved first and last residue. D genes are given only for firm matches. Not all rows give a size; the values are once, few, many and, for expanded clones, a class.

TRBV5-4	15	NA	TRBD1	TRBJ1-2	TGTGCCAGCAGCTTGCTGGACAGGGGTAACTATGGCTACACCTTC	CASSLLDRGNYGYTF
TRBV6-5	10	few	NA	TRBJ1-6	TGTGCCACGGGGGAATCACCCCTCCACTTT	CATGESPLHF
TRBV12-3/TRBV12-4	13	NA	TRBD2	TRBJ2-2	TGTGCCAGCAGTCGGGGGGTCCGGGGGGAGCTGTTTTTT	CASSRGVRGELFF
TRBV4-3	19	few	NA	TRBJ1-4	TGCGCCAGCAGCCAGAATAAAGGAGGGTTTTTTCGAACTAATGAAAAACTGTTTTTT	CASSQNKGGFFRTNEKLFF
TRBV19	15	NA	NA	TRBJ1-2	TGTGCCAGTAGTAAGCCGGACAAGGATTCTCTCGGCTACACCTTC	CASSKPDKDSLGYTF
TRBV6-2/TRBV6-3	14	NA	NA	TRBJ2-7	TGTGCCAGCAGTTTTGACAGGTATCGCTACGAGCAGTACTTC	CASSFDRYRYEQYF
TRBV19	14	once	NA	TRBJ1-4	TGTGCCAGTAGTATACCTGGAGCTAATGAAAAACTGTTTTTT	CASSIPGANEKLFF
TRBV6-5	13	NA	TRBD1	TRBJ1-2	TGTGCCAGCAGCATGACAGGGAACTATGGCTACACCTTC	CASSMTGNYGYTF
TRBV5-6	16	NA	NA	TRBJ1-1	TGTGCCAGCAGCTTTCGCGGGCTAGCGGTGAACACTGAAGCTTTCTTT	CASSFRGLAVNTEAFF
TRBV28	15	NA	NA	TRBJ1-4	TGTGCCAGCAGTAGAGGCGGTTCAACTAATGAAAAACTGTTTTTT	CASSRGGSTNEKLFF
TRBV27	13	NA	NA	TRBJ1-4	TGTGCCAGCAGCAGGGCCTTTAATGAAAAACTGTTTTTT	CASSRAFNEKLFF
TRBV7-2	15	once	NA	TRBJ2-3	TGTGCCAGCAGCTTAGCGGGGGCACTTCGAGATACGCAGTATTTT	CASSLAGALRDTQYF
TRBV5-1	16	NA	TRBD1	TRBJ1-5	TGCGCCAGCAGCCCATCTCCGGGACAGAGCAATCAGCCCCAGCATTTT	CASSPSPGQSNQPQHF
TRBV7-2	17	once	NA	TRBJ2-3	TGTGCCAGCAGCTTAAGGGGGCCCCCGGCGGGATTAGATACGCAGTATTTT	CASSLRGPPAGLDTQYF
TRBV7-9	16	NA	TRBD1	TRBJ2-1	TGTGCCAGCAGCCTAAGTCCGGGACAGGGGGACGATGAGCAGTTCTTC	CASSLSPGQGDDEQFF
TRBV4-2	16	NA	NA	TRBJ1-5	TGTGCCAGCAGCCAAGAGGCGGGGGATAGCAATCAGCCCCAGCATTTT	CASSQEAGDSNQPQHF